The 16 T cell receptor beta chains below all came from one sample that was sequenced in a study of blood T cells in healthy people across ages. Primers used in a second PCR of roughly 7 to 11 cycles were a sample-barcoded 5' primer and a J-beta primer mix. In TCRdb, the 5' RACE reads were re-called with MiXCR into one record per CDR3 protein. The sample lists about 1.5 million distinct CDR3 sequences; about 42% were seen once. The sample comprised blood. These receptor sequences come from a young woman in good health.

Points on this clonotype: The junction departs from germline at one end; a sequencing error may be responsible. This chain connects TRBV20-1 to TRBJ2-1; 11 bases line up with TRBD2. The length of the CDR3 is 13 residues. Germline-derived CDR1 and CDR2 are DFQATT and SNEGSKA (reference sequence). The CDR3 nucleotides are TGCAGTACTAGCGGGAGTTCTAACAATGAGCAGTTCTTC. This translates into CSTSGSSNNEQFF.

This clonotype was seen a few times. The chain employs TRBV20-1 and TRBJ2-1; 10 bases are a match to TRBD2. Germline CDR1 is DFQATT and CDR2 is SNEGSKA (reference sequence). This CDR3 contains 16 residues. V lost 3 bases to trimming and J lost 10 bases; unmatched junction nucleotides: 15. The CDR3 is CSASSTGTSALGEQFF. The CDR3 bases are TGCAGTGCTAGCTCTACCGGGACTAGCGCGCTCGGGGAGCAGTTCTTC.

This clonotype was detected only a few times. The rearrangement uses TRBV5-1 and TRBJ1-2, with TRBD1 as a possible D gene (5 bases). The V gene lost 4 bases and the J gene lost 3 bases, with 16 bases spanning the gap. This CDR3 is 15 amino acids long. The germline gives CDR1 SGHRS, CDR2 YFSETQ. The DNA of the CDR3 is TGCGCCAGCAGCCCCCCGGGGGGAATTGACTATGGCTACACCTTC. This encodes CASSPPGGIDYGYTF.

The chain is built from TRBV15 and TRBJ1-2, with a possible D match to TRBD1 (5 bases). The V end lost 3 bases, the J end lost 8 bases, and 16 bases lay between the germline ends. Germline CDR1 is LNHNV and CDR2 is YYDKDF (reference sequence). The CDR3 consists of 14 residues. CDR3 sequence reads: CATSRLRDAGGYTF. The CDR3 nucleotides are TGTGCCACCAGCAGGCTAAGGGACGCGGGAGGCTACACCTTC.

The gene calls are TRBV3-1 and TRBJ2-5; 7 bases agree with TRBD2. This CDR3 spans 17 amino acids. Germline-derived CDR1 and CDR2 are LGHDT and YNNKEL (reference sequence). V lost 2 bases, J lost 11 bases, and 20 bases stayed unmatched. DNA for the CDR3: TGTGCCAGCAGCCAACTCGGACCGGGACTACGTGACGATGAGCAGTACTTC. Amino acids: CASSQLGPGLRDDEQYF.

This clonotype was detected once. The gene calls are TRBV4-1 and TRBJ2-7, with TRBD2 as a possible D gene (5 bases). From germline, CDR1 is MGHRA and CDR2 YSYEKL. CDR3 length: 15 amino acids. V was shortened by 2 bases and J by 7 bases, with 18 bases between the two germline ends. The chain's CDR3 is CASSQRSPPGSEQYF. In DNA form, the CDR3 reads TGCGCCAGCAGCCAACGATCCCCCCCGGGAAGTGAGCAGTACTTC.

The V call is TRBV19, the J call TRBJ1-1, with D unresolved. The CDR3 length is 12 residues. V was cut by 10 bases and J by 6 bases, with 15 bases left in between. Germline-derived CDR1 and CDR2 are LNHDA and SQIVND (reference sequence). The CDR3 loop reads CATQAGFAEAFF. The CDR3 DNA reads TGTGCCACCCAGGCCGGGTTCGCTGAAGCTTTCTTT.

This clonotype was counted a few times. The chain is built from TRBV15 and TRBJ1-2, with 8 bases aligning to TRBD1. The ends lost 0 bases at V and 0 bases at J; junction bases unmatched: 6. Germline CDR1 and CDR2: LNHNV and YYDKDF (reference sequence). The CDR3 runs 17 residues. The CDR3 region has the DNA TGTGCCACCAGCAGAGACGCGCCGGGACAGGCTAACTATGGCTACACCTTC. This gives the protein CATSRDAPGQANYGYTF.

The chain employs TRBV4-2 and TRBJ1-5; 9 bases agree with TRBD1. CDR3 size: 17 residues. In germline, CDR1 is LGHNA, CDR2 YNFKEQ. The V and J ends lost 0 bases and 5 bases, in that order; junction bases with no gene match: 8. The CDR3 region is CASSQDGSDRGDQPQHF. In nucleotides, the CDR3 is TGTGCCAGCAGCCAAGATGGTAGCGACAGGGGGGATCAGCCCCAGCATTTT.

The V call is TRBV4-3, the J call TRBJ2-1; D gene unclear. The assigned J gene may be wrong: the sequence end matches TRBJ2-7 better. Germline V gives CDR1 LGHNA, CDR2 YSLEER. The CDR3 is 14 amino acids. CDR3: CASSLRRSYNEQYF. CDR3 nucleotide sequence: TGCGCCAGCAGTCTCAGGCGATCCTACAATGAGCAGTACTTC.

V and J are TRBV28 and TRBJ1-5; D is ambiguous. This CDR3 spans 15 amino acids. Germline CDR1 MDHEN, CDR2 SYDVKM. Trimming took 6 bases from V and 4 from J, leaving 16 bases between them. CDR3 sequence: CASSPGKRGNQPQHF. The CDR3 region has the DNA TGTGCCAGCAGCCCAGGTAAAAGAGGAAATCAGCCCCAGCATTTT.

The chain combines TRBV5-6 with TRBJ2-3, with D perhaps matching TRBD1 (6 bases). Germline CDR1 and CDR2: SGHDT and YYEEEE. The V and J ends lost 0 bases and 7 bases respectively, with 24 bases between them. The CDR3 runs to 18 residues. CDR3 in amino acids: CASSLVWSETGNLYTQYF. The CDR3 DNA sequence: TGTGCCAGCAGCTTGGTTTGGAGCGAGACAGGAAATTTATATACGCAGTATTTT.

V usage is TRBV12-3 or TRBV12-4 and J usage is TRBJ2-3; tentative D call: TRBD2 (5 bases). The germline V and J ends were trimmed by 5 bases and 2 bases, with 20 bases remaining between them. This CDR3 has 17 amino acids. CDR3 sequence: CASSHLERRDLTDTQYF. In DNA form, the CDR3 reads TGTGCCAGCAGTCACCTCGAGCGGAGAGACCTCACAGATACGCAGTATTTT.

This clonotype was seen more than once but under ten times. The chain uses TRBV7-9 and TRBJ2-4; D could derive from TRBD1 or TRBD2 (5 bases each). The CDR3 is made up of 15 amino acids. Germline V gene sequence: CDR1 SEHNR, CDR2 FQNEAQ (reference sequence). Trimming took off 2 bases at V and 0 bases at J, with 8 bases between the two ends. The CDR3 protein is CASSLPGTAKNIQYF. The CDR3 coding sequence is TGTGCCAGCAGCTTACCAGGGACAGCCAAAAACATTCAGTACTTC.

V is TRBV12-3 or TRBV12-4 and J is TRBJ2-7; no firm D call. With the DNA end fitting TRBJ2-5 better, the J assignment may be wrong. This CDR3 has 12 amino acids. The CDR3 sequence: CASSFIRETQYF. CDR3 in DNA: TGTGCCAGCAGTTTTATCCGGGAGACCCAGTACTTC.

The J gene is TRBJ1-1, the V gene TRBV6-5; TRBD1 aligns across 9 bases. The germline V gene has CDR1 MNHEY and CDR2 SVGAGI. This CDR3 has 15 residues. With V trimmed by 10 bases and J by 3 bases, 12 bases remained unmatched. The DNA of the CDR3 is TGTGCCAACAGGCCGGACAGGGGATCTTACACTGAAGCTTTCTTT. It is translated as CANRPDRGSYTEAFF.